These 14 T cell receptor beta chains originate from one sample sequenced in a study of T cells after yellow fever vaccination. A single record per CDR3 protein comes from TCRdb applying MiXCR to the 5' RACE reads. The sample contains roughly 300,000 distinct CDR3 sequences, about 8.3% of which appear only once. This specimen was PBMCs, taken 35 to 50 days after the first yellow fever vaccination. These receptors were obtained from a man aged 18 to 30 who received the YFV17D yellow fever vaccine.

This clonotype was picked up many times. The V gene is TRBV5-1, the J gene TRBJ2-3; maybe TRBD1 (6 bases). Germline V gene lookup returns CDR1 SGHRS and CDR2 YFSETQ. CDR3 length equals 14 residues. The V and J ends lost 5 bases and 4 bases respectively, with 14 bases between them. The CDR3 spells CASRTGTPPDTQYF. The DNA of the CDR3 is TGCGCCAGCAGGACCGGGACACCCCCAGATACGCAGTATTTT.

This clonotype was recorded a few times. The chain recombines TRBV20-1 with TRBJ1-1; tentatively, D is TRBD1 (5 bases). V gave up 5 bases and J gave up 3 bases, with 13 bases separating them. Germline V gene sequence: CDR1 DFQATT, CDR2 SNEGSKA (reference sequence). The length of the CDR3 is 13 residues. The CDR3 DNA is TGCAGTGCTGGCCGGGGGGACGACACTGAAGCTTTCTTT. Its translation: CSAGRGDDTEAFF.

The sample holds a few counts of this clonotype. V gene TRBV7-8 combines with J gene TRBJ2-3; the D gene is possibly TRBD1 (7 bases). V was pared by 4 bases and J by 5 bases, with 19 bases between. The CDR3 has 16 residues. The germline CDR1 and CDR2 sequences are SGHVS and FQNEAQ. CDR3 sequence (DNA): TGTGCCAGCAGCTCCCACAGGAGGGGGCAAGGAGATACGCAGTATTTT. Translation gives CASSSHRRGQGDTQYF.

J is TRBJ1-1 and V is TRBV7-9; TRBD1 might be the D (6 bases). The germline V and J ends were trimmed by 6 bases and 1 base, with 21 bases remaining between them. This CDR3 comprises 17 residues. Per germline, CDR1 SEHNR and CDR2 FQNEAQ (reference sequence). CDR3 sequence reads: CASRSPRGVTENTEAFF. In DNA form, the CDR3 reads TGTGCCAGCAGGTCCCCCAGGGGTGTAACGGAGAACACTGAAGCTTTCTTT.

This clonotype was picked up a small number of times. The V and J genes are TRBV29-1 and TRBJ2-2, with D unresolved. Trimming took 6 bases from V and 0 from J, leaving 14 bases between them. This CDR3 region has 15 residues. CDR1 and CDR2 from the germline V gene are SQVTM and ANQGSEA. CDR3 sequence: CSVRRPGSNTGELFF. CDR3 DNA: TGCAGCGTACGTCGGCCAGGCTCGAACACCGGGGAGCTGTTTTTT.

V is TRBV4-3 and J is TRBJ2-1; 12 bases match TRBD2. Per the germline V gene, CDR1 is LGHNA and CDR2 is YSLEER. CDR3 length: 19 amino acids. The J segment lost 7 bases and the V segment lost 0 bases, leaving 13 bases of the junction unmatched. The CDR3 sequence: CASSQEPPQLAGGSNEQFF. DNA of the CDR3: TGCGCCAGCAGCCAAGAACCCCCCCAACTAGCGGGGGGATCAAATGAGCAGTTCTTC.

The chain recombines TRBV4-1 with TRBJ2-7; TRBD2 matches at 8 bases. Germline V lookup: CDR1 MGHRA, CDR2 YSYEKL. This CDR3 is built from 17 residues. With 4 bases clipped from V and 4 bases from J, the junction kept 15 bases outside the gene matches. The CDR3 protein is CASSPRGRGGPVYEQYF. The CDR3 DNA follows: TGCGCCAGCAGCCCTCGGGGTCGCGGGGGGCCGGTGTACGAGCAGTACTTC.

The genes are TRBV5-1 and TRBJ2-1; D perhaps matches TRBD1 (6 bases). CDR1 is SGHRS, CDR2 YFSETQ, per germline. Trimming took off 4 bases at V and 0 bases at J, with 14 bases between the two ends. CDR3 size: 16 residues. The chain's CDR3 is CASSPDGQSSYNEQFF. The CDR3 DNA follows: TGCGCCAGCAGCCCCGATGGACAGAGCTCCTACAATGAGCAGTTCTTC.

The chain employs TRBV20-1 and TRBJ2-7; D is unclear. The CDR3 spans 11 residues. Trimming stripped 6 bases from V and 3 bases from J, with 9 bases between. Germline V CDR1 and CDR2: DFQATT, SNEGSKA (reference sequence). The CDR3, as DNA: TGCAGTGCCCCCAGCAGCTACGAGCAGTACTTC. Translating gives CSAPSSYEQYF.

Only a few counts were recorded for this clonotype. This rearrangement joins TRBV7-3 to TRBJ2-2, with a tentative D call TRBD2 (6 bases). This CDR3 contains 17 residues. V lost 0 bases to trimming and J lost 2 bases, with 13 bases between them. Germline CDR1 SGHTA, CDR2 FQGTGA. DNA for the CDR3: TGTGCCAGCAGCTTAACGACGGCGGGGCTAAACACCGGGGAGCTGTTTTTT. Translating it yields CASSLTTAGLNTGELFF.

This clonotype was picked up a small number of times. The CDR3 nucleotides are TGCAGCGTCCTCTCATCCGCAAGTAACTATGGCTACACCTTC. Translated: CSVLSSASNYGYTF. The V call is TRBV29-1, the J call TRBJ1-2; D unclear. The germline gives CDR1 SQVTM, CDR2 ANQGSEA. The CDR3 is 14 amino acids. V lost 6 bases to trimming and J lost 1 base, with 15 bases between them.

The CDR3 protein is CASSTRRGQGGYYGYTF. In nucleotides, the CDR3 is TGTGCCAGCAGCACCCGGCGCGGACAGGGAGGGTACTATGGCTACACCTTC. This chain connects TRBV13 to TRBJ1-2; 8 bases align to TRBD1. J was trimmed by 3 bases and V by 5 bases; bases with no gene match: 14. The CDR3 loop spans 17 amino acids. The germline gives CDR1 PRHDT, CDR2 FYEKMQ (reference sequence).

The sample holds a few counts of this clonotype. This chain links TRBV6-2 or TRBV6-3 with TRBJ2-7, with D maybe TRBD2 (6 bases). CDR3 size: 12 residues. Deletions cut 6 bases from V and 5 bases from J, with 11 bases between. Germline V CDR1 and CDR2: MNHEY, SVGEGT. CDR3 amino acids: CASSQGGHEQYF. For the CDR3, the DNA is TGTGCCAGCAGCCAAGGAGGGCACGAGCAGTACTTC.

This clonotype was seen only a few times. The CDR3 reads CASSLVSSGDPNEQFF. The CDR3 nucleotides read TGTGCCAGCAGCTTAGTGTCTAGCGGGGACCCCAATGAGCAGTTCTTC. The rearrangement uses TRBV7-9 and TRBJ2-1; TRBD2 aligns across 9 bases. There are 16 residues in the CDR3. CDR1 is SEHNR, CDR2 FQNEAQ, per germline (reference sequence). Losses at the gene ends were 1 base for V and 6 bases for J; bases not matched to a gene: 7.